Listed below are T cell receptor beta chains from one sample, sequenced in a study of cytomegalovirus exposure and HLA in healthy donors. Assay: immunoSEQ multiplex PCR; the TCRdb copy retains only in-frame clones and omits some. This table holds about 120,000 clones, 85% to 90% found once. The sequenced sample was PBMCs. These receptors originate from a woman in her 30s in good health and CMV-seronegative. Each CDR3 is given with its conserved first and last residue. A D gene is named only where the DNA matches it firmly. Expanded clones get a size class; other rows say once, few or many, or leave the size out.

size: NA
D: TRBD1
V: TRBV10-3
J: TRBJ1-5
CDR3: CAISEDRGGNQPQHF
DNA: TGTGCCATCAGTGAAGACAGGGGAGGCAATCAGCCCCAGCATTTT

size: NA
D: NA
V: TRBV19
J: TRBJ2-7
CDR3: CASSIIGTNSYEQYF
DNA: TGTGCCAGTAGTATTATAGGGACAAACTCCTACGAGCAGTACTTC

size: NA
D: TRBD2
V: TRBV7-2
J: TRBJ2-2
CDR3: CASSFWTSNTGELFF
DNA: TGTGCCAGCAGCTTTTGGACTAGCAACACCGGGGAGCTGTTTTTT

size: once
D: TRBD1
V: TRBV6-1
J: TRBJ1-5
CDR3: CASSVARQGASNQPQHF
DNA: TGTGCCAGCAGTGTGGCCCGACAGGGGGCCAGCAATCAGCCCCAGCATTTT

size: NA
D: TRBD2
V: TRBV7-8
J: TRBJ2-1
CDR3: CASSLTLAGVAYNEQFF
DNA: TGTGCCAGCAGCTTAACTCTAGCGGGGGTTGCCTACAATGAGCAGTTCTTC

size: NA
D: NA
V: TRBV10-1
J: TRBJ1-3
CDR3: CASSEGVIYRSGNTIYF
DNA: TGCGCCAGCAGTGAAGGGGTAATCTACCGCTCTGGAAACACCATATATTTT

size: NA
D: TRBD1
V: TRBV6-5
J: TRBJ2-7
CDR3: CASSYLTGPYEQYF
DNA: TGTGCCAGCAGTTACTTGACAGGGCCCTACGAGCAGTACTTC

size: NA
D: TRBD1
V: TRBV6-5
J: TRBJ1-6
CDR3: CASRFGDSNSPLHF
DNA: TGTGCCAGCAGATTCGGGGACAGCAATTCACCCCTCCACTTT

size: NA
D: TRBD2
V: TRBV14
J: TRBJ2-7
CDR3: CASSQTSVRYF
DNA: TGTGCCAGCAGCCAGACTAGCGTAAGGTACTTC

size: NA
D: NA
V: TRBV13
J: TRBJ1-6
CDR3: CASSRGGGFNSPLHF
DNA: TGTGCCAGCAGCCGGGGAGGCGGTTTTAATTCACCCCTCCACTTT

size: NA
D: NA
V: TRBV14
J: TRBJ1-3
CDR3: CASSQVSGGGNTIYF
DNA: TGTGCCAGCAGCCAAGTATCCGGGGGTGGAAACACCATATATTTT

size: NA
D: NA
V: TRBV2
J: TRBJ1-2
CDR3: CASNGQISVNYGYTF
DNA: TGTGCCAGCAATGGACAGATCTCCGTCAACTATGGCTACACCTTC

size: NA
D: NA
V: TRBV4-1
J: TRBJ1-2
CDR3: CASSQGTGGGYGYTF
DNA: TGCGCCAGCAGCCAAGGGACCGGGGGGGGCTATGGCTACACCTTC

size: NA
D: TRBD1
V: TRBV6-1
J: TRBJ1-1
CDR3: CASKSQTGSEAFF
DNA: TGTGCCAGCAAATCCCAGACAGGGAGTGAAGCTTTCTTT

size: few
D: TRBD1
V: TRBV27
J: TRBJ1-5
CDR3: CASSPGTGSGSQHF
DNA: TGTGCCAGCAGCCCGGGGACAGGGTCGGGATCCCAGCATTTT

size: NA
D: TRBD2
V: TRBV7-2
J: TRBJ2-1
CDR3: CASSLGLAGGYEQFF
DNA: TGTGCCAGCAGCTTAGGACTAGCGGGGGGGTACGAGCAGTTCTTC

size: NA
D: NA
V: TRBV14
J: TRBJ1-5
CDR3: CASSQVQKINQPQHF
DNA: TGTGCCAGCAGCCAAGTTCAGAAGATCAATCAGCCCCAGCATTTT

size: NA
D: TRBD2
V: TRBV9
J: TRBJ2-2
CDR3: CASSVVGGGAPANTGELFF
DNA: TGTGCCAGCAGCGTAGTGGGCGGGGGGGCACCTGCGAACACCGGGGAGCTGTTTTTT

size: NA
D: NA
V: TRBV7-9
J: TRBJ1-1
CDR3: CASSLDRGEAFF
DNA: TGTGCCAGCAGCTTAGACCGGGGTGAAGCTTTCTTT

size: NA
D: TRBD1
V: TRBV29-1
J: TRBJ2-3
CDR3: CSAPGQHRTDTQYF
DNA: TGCAGCGCCCCGGGACAGCACCGAACAGATACGCAGTATTTT

size: NA
D: NA
V: TRBV6-5
J: TRBJ2-7
CDR3: CATLSDSDYEQYF
DNA: TGTGCCACCCTCTCTGACAGTGACTACGAGCAGTACTTC

size: NA
D: NA
V: TRBV27
J: TRBJ1-5
CDR3: CASGQRGYQPQHF
DNA: TGTGCCAGCGGGCAGAGGGGGTATCAGCCCCAGCATTTT

size: once
D: TRBD2
V: TRBV6-5
J: TRBJ2-5
CDR3: CASNLAGGAQETQYF
DNA: TGTGCCAGCAATCTAGCGGGGGGGGCCCAAGAGACCCAGTACTTC

size: NA
D: TRBD1
V: TRBV5-4
J: TRBJ1-1
CDR3: CASRPDFRGLNTEAFF
DNA: TGTGCCAGCAGGCCAGACTTCAGGGGGCTGAACACTGAAGCTTTCTTT